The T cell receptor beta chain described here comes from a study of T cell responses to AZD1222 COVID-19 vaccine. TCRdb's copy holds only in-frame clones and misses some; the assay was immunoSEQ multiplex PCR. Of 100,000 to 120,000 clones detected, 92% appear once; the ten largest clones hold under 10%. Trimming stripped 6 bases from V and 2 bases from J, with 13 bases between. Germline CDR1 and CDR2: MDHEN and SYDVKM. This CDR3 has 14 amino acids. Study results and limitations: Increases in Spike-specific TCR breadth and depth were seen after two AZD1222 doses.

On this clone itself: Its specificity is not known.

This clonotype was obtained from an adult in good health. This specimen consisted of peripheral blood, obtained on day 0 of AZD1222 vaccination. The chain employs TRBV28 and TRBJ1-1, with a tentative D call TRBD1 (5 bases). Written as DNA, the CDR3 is TGTGCCAGCAGATTTTCAGACAGAAACACTGAAGCTTTCTTT. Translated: CASRFSDRNTEAFF.